This T cell receptor (beta chain) was identified in a study of blood T cells in healthy people across ages. This CDR3 spans 13 amino acids. The V segment lost 3 bases and the J segment 3 bases; nucleotides outside the gene matches: 4. From germline, CDR1 is SQVTM and CDR2 ANQGSEA. A second PCR of 7 to 11 cycles used a sample-barcoded 5' primer and a J-beta primer mix. TCRdb redid the calling of the 5' RACE reads with MiXCR, one entry per CDR3 protein. In the table there are more than 500,000 distinct CDR3 sequences, roughly a quarter of which are singletons. About this clonotype: Its antigen is not identified.

Total RNA was extracted at no less than 6 micrograms per sample. Study-wide findings and caveats: Long-lived and aged donors differed, with more naive CD4+ cells and higher diversity in the long-lived.

The rearrangement links TRBV29-1 to TRBJ1-1; TRBD1 agrees at 7 bases. This TCR came from a woman between 65 and 79 years old in good health. The sequencing input was blood. CDR3 nucleotide sequence: TGCAGCGTTGACAGGGGGTTTGACACTGAAGCTTTCTTT. This gives the protein CSVDRGFDTEAFF.